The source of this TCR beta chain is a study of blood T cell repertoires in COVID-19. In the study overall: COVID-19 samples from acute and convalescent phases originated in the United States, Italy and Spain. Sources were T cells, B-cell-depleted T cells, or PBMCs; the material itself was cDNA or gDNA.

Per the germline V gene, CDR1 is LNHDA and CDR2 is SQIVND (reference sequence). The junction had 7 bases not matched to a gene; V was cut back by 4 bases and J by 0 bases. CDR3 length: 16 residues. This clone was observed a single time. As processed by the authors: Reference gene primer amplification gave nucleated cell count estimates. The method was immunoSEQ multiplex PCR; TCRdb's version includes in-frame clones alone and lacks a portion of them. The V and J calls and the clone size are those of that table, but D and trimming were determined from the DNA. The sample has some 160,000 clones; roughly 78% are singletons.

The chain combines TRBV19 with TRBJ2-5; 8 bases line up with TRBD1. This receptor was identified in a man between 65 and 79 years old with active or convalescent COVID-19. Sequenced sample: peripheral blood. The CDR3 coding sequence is TGTGCCAGTAGTACCAGCCCGACAGGGGACCAAGAGACCCAGTACTTC. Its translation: CASSTSPTGDQETQYF.